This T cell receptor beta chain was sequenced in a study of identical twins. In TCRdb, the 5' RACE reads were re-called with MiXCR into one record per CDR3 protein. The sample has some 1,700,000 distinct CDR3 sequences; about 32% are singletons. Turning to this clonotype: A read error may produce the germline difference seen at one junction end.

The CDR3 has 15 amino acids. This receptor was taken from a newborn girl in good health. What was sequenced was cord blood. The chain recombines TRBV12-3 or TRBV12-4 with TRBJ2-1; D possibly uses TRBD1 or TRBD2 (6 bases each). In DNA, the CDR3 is TGTGCCAACAGTTTAGGAAGGGGGGCGTACAATGAGCAGTTCTTC. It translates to CANSLGRGAYNEQFF.